The rows below give T cell receptor beta chains drawn from one sample of a study of cytomegalovirus exposure and HLA in healthy donors. Libraries were prepared by immunoSEQ multiplex PCR; TCRdb keeps only in-frame clonotypes and omits some of them. The sample yields 150,000 to 200,000 clones, approximately 11% seen once. The specimen sequenced was PBMCs. The origin of the receptors is a man aged 45-60 years in good health and CMV-seropositive. CDR3s leave out the opening cysteine and the closing phenylalanine or tryptophan.

V	J	CDR3
TRBV29-1	TRBJ1-1	SVEDQGVNTEAF
TRBV6-5	TRBJ1-3	ASARGPSSGNTIY
TRBV27	TRBJ1-3	ASGVGLGNTIY
TRBV19	TRBJ2-3	ASSSRLAGDTDTQY
TRBV6-1	TRBJ2-7	ASRRASGGGYEQY
TRBV2	TRBJ2-1	ASSEASGGAYNEQF
TRBV4-3	TRBJ1-2	ASSQDANAGTGVGYGYT
TRBV10-3	TRBJ2-7	AIRDTPGEQY
TRBV4-1	TRBJ2-3	ASSPGMGLALRDTQY
TRBV6-5	TRBJ2-7	ASSFYRRGEYEQY
TRBV5-1	TRBJ1-1	ASSLDGGGTEAF
TRBV30	TRBJ1-1	AWTRVNTEAF
TRBV2	TRBJ1-5	ASRGTPHSNQPQH
TRBV18	TRBJ2-6	ASSLRGSGANVLT
TRBV20-1	TRBJ2-5	SASSGVAQY
TRBV28	TRBJ2-1	ASSQGLRTGEQF
TRBV30	TRBJ2-6	AWSFSSGANVLT
TRBV6-4	TRBJ2-3	ASRSQGQSLTDTQY
TRBV28	TRBJ2-7	ASSLITAGSEQY
TRBV19	TRBJ2-3	ASKPTGTSGGADTQY
TRBV11-2	TRBJ2-3	ASDRTSGPTDTQY
TRBV7-2	TRBJ1-5	ASSPGQGGYQPQH
TRBV4-3	TRBJ2-5	ASSQDTIPGLVSGGYQETQY
TRBV2	TRBJ2-5	ASSVIETQY
TRBV5-1	TRBJ1-1	ASSLGTVPEAF
TRBV9	TRBJ1-3	ASSAGTGDYSGNTIY
TRBV14	TRBJ2-2	ASSQVGRTGELF
TRBV5-4	TRBJ2-3	ASGQGTDTQY
TRBV25-1	TRBJ2-5	ASSERVWSGGRETQY
TRBV7-8	TRBJ2-7	ASSLQDSYEQY
TRBV5-4	TRBJ1-5	ASSASAEQPQH
TRBV6-4	TRBJ2-1	ASSGTSGGSYNEQF
TRBV11-3	TRBJ1-5	ASSLSMTGTNQPQH
TRBV28	TRBJ2-3	ASTIPGMAQY
TRBV7-2	TRBJ1-4	ASSSGPGEVWWDEKLF
TRBV7-2	TRBJ2-5	ASSLGQWETQY
TRBV28	TRBJ1-5	ASNTDRFNQPQH
TRBV5-8	TRBJ2-5	ASSFGSRGQETQY
TRBV6-5	TRBJ1-6	ASSYNGGNSPLH
TRBV7-9	TRBJ2-1	ASTPAGGYNEQF
TRBV4-1	TRBJ1-5	ASSHANSYSNQPQH
TRBV19	TRBJ1-1	ASSIRPAADTEAF
TRBV19	TRBJ1-5	ASSILGGSGLGQPQH
TRBV28	TRBJ1-2	ASSFGGGFYGYT
TRBV4-3	TRBJ2-7	ASSQESGQLYEQY
TRBV6-5	TRBJ2-3	ASSLLAESTDTQY
TRBV5-1	TRBJ2-1	ASSFPLAGGNNEQF
TRBV7-2	TRBJ1-2	ASSPVVGRGDYGYT
TRBV9	TRBJ1-3	ASSPIPGQGSGNTIY
TRBV15	TRBJ2-1	ATSREGGSYNEQF
TRBV21-1	TRBJ1-6	ASSKLPVPLH
TRBV5-4	TRBJ1-1	ASSTRDRETEAF
TRBV5-1	TRBJ2-5	ASSLYPDRGLRETQY
TRBV11-2	TRBJ1-4	ASTPGTAHNEKLF
TRBV5-4	TRBJ1-2	ASSSDRDRGYT